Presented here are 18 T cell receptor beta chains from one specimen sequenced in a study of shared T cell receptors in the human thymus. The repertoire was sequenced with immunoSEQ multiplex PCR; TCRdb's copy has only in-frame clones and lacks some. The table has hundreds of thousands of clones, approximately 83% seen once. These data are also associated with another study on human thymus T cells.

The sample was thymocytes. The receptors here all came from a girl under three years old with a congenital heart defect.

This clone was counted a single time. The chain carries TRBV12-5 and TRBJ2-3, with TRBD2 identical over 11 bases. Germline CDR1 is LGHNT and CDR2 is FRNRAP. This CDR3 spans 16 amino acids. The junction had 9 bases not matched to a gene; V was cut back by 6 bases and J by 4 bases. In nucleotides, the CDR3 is TGTGCTAGTGGCCCGGGTAGCGGGGGGGCCTCAGATACGCAGTATTTT. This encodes CASGPGSGGASDTQYF.

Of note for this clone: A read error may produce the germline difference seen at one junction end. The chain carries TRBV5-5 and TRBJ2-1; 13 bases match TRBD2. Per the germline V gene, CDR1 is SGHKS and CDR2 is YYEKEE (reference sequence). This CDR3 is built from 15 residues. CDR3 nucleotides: TGTGCCAGCAGTATCACTAGCGGGGGGGCCAATGAGCAGCTCTTC. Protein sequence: CASSITSGGANEQLF.

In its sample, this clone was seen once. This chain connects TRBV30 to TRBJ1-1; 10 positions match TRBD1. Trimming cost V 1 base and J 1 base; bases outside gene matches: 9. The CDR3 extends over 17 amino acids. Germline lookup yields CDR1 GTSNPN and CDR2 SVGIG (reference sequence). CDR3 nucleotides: TGTGCCTGGAGTGCCCTATCGGGACAGGGGCAGAACACTGAAGCTTTCTTT. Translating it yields CAWSALSGQGQNTEAFF.

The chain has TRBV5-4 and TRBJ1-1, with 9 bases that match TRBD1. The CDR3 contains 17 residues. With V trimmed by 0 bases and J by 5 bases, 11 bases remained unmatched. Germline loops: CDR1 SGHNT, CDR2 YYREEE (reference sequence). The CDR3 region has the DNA TGTGCCAGCAGCTTGGGAACCCGGGACAGGGAGCCTACTGAAGCTTTCTTT. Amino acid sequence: CASSLGTRDREPTEAFF.

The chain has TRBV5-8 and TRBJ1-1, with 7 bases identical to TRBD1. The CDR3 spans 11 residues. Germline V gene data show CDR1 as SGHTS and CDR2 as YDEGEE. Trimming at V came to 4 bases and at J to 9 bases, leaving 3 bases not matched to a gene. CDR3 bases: TGTGCCAGCAGCCCGGACAGGAAAGCTTTCTTT. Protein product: CASSPDRKAFF.

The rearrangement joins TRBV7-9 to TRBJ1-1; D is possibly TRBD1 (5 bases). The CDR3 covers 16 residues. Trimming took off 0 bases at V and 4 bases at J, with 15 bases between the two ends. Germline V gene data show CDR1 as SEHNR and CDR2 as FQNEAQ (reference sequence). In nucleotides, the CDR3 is TGTGCCAGCAGCTTAGCGCAGGGCAAGGCAAGCACTGAAGCTTTCTTT. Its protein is CASSLAQGKASTEAFF.

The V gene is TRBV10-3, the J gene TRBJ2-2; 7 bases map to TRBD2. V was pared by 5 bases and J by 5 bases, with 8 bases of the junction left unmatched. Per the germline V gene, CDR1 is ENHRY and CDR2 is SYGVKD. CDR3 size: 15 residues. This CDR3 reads CAISSGDGGTGELFF. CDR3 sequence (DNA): TGTGCCATCAGTTCGGGGGACGGGGGGACCGGGGAGCTGTTTTTT.

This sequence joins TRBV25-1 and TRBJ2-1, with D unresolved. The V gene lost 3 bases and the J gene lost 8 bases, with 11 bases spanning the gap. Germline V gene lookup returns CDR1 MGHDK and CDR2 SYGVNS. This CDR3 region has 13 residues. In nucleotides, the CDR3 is TGTGCCAGCAGTGACCTCCGACTGGATGAGCAGTTCTTC. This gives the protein CASSDLRLDEQFF. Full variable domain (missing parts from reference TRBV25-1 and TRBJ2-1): EADIYQTPRYLVIGTGKKITLECSQTMGHDKMYWYQQDPGMELHLIHYSYGVNSTEKGDLSSESTVSRIRTEHFPLTLESARPSHTSQYLCASSDLRLDEQFFGPGTRLTVL.

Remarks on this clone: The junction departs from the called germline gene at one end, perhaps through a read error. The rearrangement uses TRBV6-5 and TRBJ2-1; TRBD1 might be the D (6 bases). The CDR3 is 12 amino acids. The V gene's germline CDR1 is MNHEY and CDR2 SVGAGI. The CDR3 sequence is CASSRHSGTTIF. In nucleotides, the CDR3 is TGTGCCAGCAGTCGCCACTCCGGGACAACGATCTTC.

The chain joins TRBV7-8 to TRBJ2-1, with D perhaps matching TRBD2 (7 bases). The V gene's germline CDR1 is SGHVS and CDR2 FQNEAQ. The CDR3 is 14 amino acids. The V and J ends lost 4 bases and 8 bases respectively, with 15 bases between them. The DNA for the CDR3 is TGTGCCAGCAGCTCCGTAGGGGGGGATGATGAGCAGTTCTTC. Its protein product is CASSSVGGDDEQFF.

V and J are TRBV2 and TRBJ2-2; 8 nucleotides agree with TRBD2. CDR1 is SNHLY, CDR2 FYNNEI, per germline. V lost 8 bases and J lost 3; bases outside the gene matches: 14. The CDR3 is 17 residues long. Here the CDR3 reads CASRVRRRGDYTGELFF. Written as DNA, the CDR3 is TGTGCCAGCCGGGTTAGACGGCGGGGGGACTACACCGGGGAGCTGTTTTTT.

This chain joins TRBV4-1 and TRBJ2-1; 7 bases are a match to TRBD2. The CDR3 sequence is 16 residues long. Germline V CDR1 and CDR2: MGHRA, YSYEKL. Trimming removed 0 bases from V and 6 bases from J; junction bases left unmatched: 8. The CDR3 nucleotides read TGCGCCAGCAGCCAAGAACTCCATCCGGGGGGCAATGAGCAGTTCTTC. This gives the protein CASSQELHPGGNEQFF.

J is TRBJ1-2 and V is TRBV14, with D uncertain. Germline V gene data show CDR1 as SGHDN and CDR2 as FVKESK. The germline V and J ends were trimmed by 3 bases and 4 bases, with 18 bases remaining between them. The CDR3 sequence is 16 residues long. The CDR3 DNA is TGTGCCAGCAGCCAGAACCACGTAACCCTCAGCTATGGCTACACCTTC. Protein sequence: CASSQNHVTLSYGYTF.

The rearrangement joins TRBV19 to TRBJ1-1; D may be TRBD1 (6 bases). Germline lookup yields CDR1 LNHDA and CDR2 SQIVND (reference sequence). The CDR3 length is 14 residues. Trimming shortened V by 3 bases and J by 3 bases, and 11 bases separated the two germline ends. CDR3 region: CASSIPTGYTEAFF. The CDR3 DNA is TGTGCCAGTAGTATCCCTACAGGGTACACTGAAGCTTTCTTT.

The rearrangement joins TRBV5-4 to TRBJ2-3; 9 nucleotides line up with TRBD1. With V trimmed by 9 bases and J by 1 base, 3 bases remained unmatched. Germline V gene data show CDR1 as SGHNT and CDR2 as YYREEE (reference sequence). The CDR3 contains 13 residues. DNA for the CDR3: TGTGCCAACCGGGACAGGGGCACAGATACGCAGTATTTT. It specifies CANRDRGTDTQYF.

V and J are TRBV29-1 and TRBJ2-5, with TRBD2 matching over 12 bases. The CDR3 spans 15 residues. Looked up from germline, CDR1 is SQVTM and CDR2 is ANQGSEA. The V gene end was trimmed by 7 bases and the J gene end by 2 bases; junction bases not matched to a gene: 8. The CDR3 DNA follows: TGCAGCGATCAGACTAGCGGGGGAACGCAAGAGACCCAGTACTTC. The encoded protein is CSDQTSGGTQETQYF.

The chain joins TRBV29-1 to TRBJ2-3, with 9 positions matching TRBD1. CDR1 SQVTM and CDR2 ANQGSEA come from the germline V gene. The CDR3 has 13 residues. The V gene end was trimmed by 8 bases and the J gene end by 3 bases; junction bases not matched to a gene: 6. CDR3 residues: CSIRDRATDTQYF. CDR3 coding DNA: TGCAGCATAAGGGACAGGGCGACAGATACGCAGTATTTT.

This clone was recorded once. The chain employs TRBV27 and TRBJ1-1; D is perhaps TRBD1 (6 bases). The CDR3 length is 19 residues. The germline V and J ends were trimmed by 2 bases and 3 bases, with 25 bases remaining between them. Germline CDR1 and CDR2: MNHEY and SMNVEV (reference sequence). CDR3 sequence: CASSLNPRTRTVGHTEAFF. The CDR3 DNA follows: TGTGCCAGCAGTTTAAATCCCCGGACTAGGACAGTCGGTCACACTGAAGCTTTCTTT.